The 31 T cell receptor beta chains below come from one sample, sequenced in a study of T-cell reconstitution after alpha-beta-depleted transplantation in children. A TCRbeta library incorporating unique molecular identifiers was prepared. TCRdb analysed the PCR reads with MiXCR anew, one entry per CDR3 protein. The sample lists a few hundred thousand distinct CDR3 sequences; under 13% were seen once. The source was PBMCs, collected before TCRalphabeta/CD19-depleted stem cell transplant. The receptors stem from a child younger than two with acute myeloid leukemia, due to receive a stem cell transplant.

This clonotype has at least ten counts. The rearrangement uses TRBV7-8 and TRBJ2-2; TRBD1 matches at 7 bases. V dropped 0 bases and J dropped 7; count of bases not matched to a gene: 2. Germline CDR1 reads SGHVS; CDR2 reads FQNEAQ. The CDR3 runs to 14 residues. This chain's CDR3 is CASSLADRVGELFF. In nucleotides, the CDR3 is TGTGCCAGCAGCTTAGCTGACAGGGTCGGGGAGCTGTTTTTT.

This clonotype was found many times. The chain employs TRBV7-2 and TRBJ1-1; D unclear. CDR3 length equals 14 residues. Trimming shortened V by 1 base and J by 0 bases, and 6 bases separated the two germline ends. The germline gives CDR1 SGHTA, CDR2 FQGNSA. CDR3 sequence: CASSLVGMNTEAFF. In nucleotides, the CDR3 is TGTGCCAGCAGCTTAGTGGGAATGAACACTGAAGCTTTCTTT.

This clonotype appeared many times. This sequence joins TRBV15 and TRBJ1-3, with D hard to call. V gave up 0 bases and J gave up 0 bases, with 3 bases separating them. The CDR3 is made up of 14 amino acids. Germline lookup yields CDR1 LNHNV and CDR2 YYDKDF (reference sequence). This chain's CDR3 is CATSREFSGNTIYF. CDR3 DNA: TGTGCCACCAGCAGAGAGTTCTCTGGAAACACCATATATTTT. The complete variable domain, with remaining parts taken from reference TRBV15 and TRBJ1-3, reads DAMVIQNPRYQVTQFGKPVTLSCSQTLNHNVMYWYQQKSSQAPKLLFHYYDKDFNNEADTPDNFQSRRPNTSFCFLDIRSPGLGDTAMYLCATSREFSGNTIYFGEGSWLTVV.

This clonotype was counted at least ten times. The chain joins TRBV29-1 to TRBJ2-5; possibly TRBD1 for D (6 bases). The germline V gene encodes CDR1 SQVTM and CDR2 ANQGSEA. The V end was cut by 7 bases, the J end by 4 bases, with 13 bases between. The length of the CDR3 is 12 residues. In nucleotides, the CDR3 is TGCAGCGCCACGGACAGAGCAGAGACCCAGTACTTC. Its translation: CSATDRAETQYF.

This clonotype was observed at least ten times. The chain carries TRBV5-1 and TRBJ1-1; D not resolved. The length of the CDR3 is 15 residues. Trimming pared 0 bases from V and 6 bases from J, leaving 15 bases between. Germline assignment: CDR1 SGHRS and CDR2 YFSETQ. CDR3 in DNA: TGCGCCAGCAGCTTGGCACCTGGACGGCGGGCTGAAGCTTTCTTT. It codes for CASSLAPGRRAEAFF. Complete variable domain (other parts from reference TRBV5-1 and TRBJ1-1): KAGVTQTPRYLIKTRGQQVTLSCSPISGHRSVSWYQQTPGQGLQFLFEYFSETQRNKGNFPGRFSGRQFSNSRSEMNVSTLELGDSALYLCASSLAPGRRAEAFFGQGTRLTVV.

This clonotype was recorded at least ten times. The rearrangement joins TRBV5-1 to TRBJ2-5; TRBD1 is a possible D gene (6 bases). The CDR3 has 13 residues. Germline CDR1 is SGHRS and CDR2 is YFSETQ. Trimming took off 0 bases at V and 4 bases at J, with 7 bases between the two ends. The CDR3 is CASSLARGETQYF. CDR3 coding DNA: TGCGCCAGCAGCTTGGCCAGGGGAGAGACCCAGTACTTC. The complete variable domain, with remaining parts taken from reference TRBV5-1 and TRBJ2-5, reads KAGVTQTPRYLIKTRGQQVTLSCSPISGHRSVSWYQQTPGQGLQFLFEYFSETQRNKGNFPGRFSGRQFSNSRSEMNVSTLELGDSALYLCASSLARGETQYFGPGTRLLVL.

This clonotype was found many times. The CDR3 region has the DNA TGCAGTGCTAGAGGGACAGCGTTACATGGCTACACCTTC. It is translated as CSARGTALHGYTF. This sequence joins TRBV20-1 and TRBJ1-2; perhaps TRBD1 as D (6 bases). Looked up from germline, CDR1 is DFQATT and CDR2 is SNEGSKA (reference sequence). V shed 1 base and J shed 6 bases, with 12 bases lying between them. There are 13 residues in the CDR3.

In the case of this clonotype: A much larger clone differs from this one at a single base, so this may be a read error. V usage is TRBV12-3 or TRBV12-4 and J usage is TRBJ1-2; no definite D call. This CDR3 is built from 11 residues. V lost 11 bases to trimming and J lost 8 bases, with 15 bases between them. CDR3 coding DNA: TGTGCCGACTGGGGTGCGGAGGGCTACACCTTC. It codes for CADWGAEGYTF.

This clonotype was seen ten or more times. The rearrangement joins TRBV5-1 to TRBJ1-1; D not certain. From germline, CDR1 is SGHRS and CDR2 YFSETQ. Trimming took 0 bases from V and 0 from J, leaving 15 bases between them. The CDR3 consists of 17 residues. CDR3 DNA: TGCGCCAGCAGCTTGGCCATTAGAGGCCAGATGAACACTGAAGCTTTCTTT. Translating gives CASSLAIRGQMNTEAFF.

Ten or more counts support this clonotype. The J gene is TRBJ2-2, the V gene TRBV5-1; TRBD2 might be the D (6 bases). CDR3 length equals 15 residues. Germline assignment: CDR1 SGHRS and CDR2 YFSETQ. The V and J ends lost 4 bases and 2 bases respectively, with 12 bases between them. CDR3 amino acids: CASSGTQQNTGELFF. As DNA, the CDR3 is TGCGCCAGCAGCGGGACTCAACAAAACACCGGGGAGCTGTTTTTT.

This clonotype has a count of ten or more. The J gene is TRBJ2-5, the V gene TRBV5-1, with 8 bases matching TRBD2. This CDR3 is built from 14 residues. From germline, CDR1 is SGHRS and CDR2 YFSETQ. After removal of 3 bases from V and 4 bases from J, the junction contained 5 bases not matched to a gene. CDR3 region: CASSSLAGRETQYF. Here the CDR3 DNA reads TGCGCCAGCAGCTCCTTAGCGGGGAGAGAGACCCAGTACTTC.

Ten or more counts support this clonotype. The chain employs TRBV7-6 and TRBJ2-1; tentatively, D is TRBD1 or TRBD2 (5 bases each). Germline V gene sequence: CDR1 SGHVS, CDR2 FNYEAQ. V gave up 1 base and J gave up 10 bases, with 11 bases separating them. The CDR3 extends over 13 amino acids. This chain's CDR3 is CASSLVGGSEQFF. In DNA form, the CDR3 reads TGTGCCAGCAGCTTAGTTGGGGGAAGCGAGCAGTTCTTC.

This clonotype was seen repeatedly, ten times or more. The chain recombines TRBV5-1 with TRBJ2-7; 7 positions agree with TRBD1. Trimming removed 4 bases from V and 6 bases from J; junction bases left unmatched: 7. The CDR3 extends over 13 amino acids. The germline gives CDR1 SGHRS, CDR2 YFSETQ. In DNA form, the CDR3 reads TGCGCCAGCAGCCAAACCGACAGGGCCGAGCAGTACTTC. It codes for CASSQTDRAEQYF.

This clonotype was seen repeatedly, ten times or more. This chain uses TRBV10-3 with TRBJ2-1, with TRBD2 matching 14 bases. V lost 2 bases and J lost 7; bases outside the gene matches: 4. CDR3 length equals 16 residues. From germline, CDR1 is ENHRY and CDR2 SYGVKD. CDR3: CAISEGTSGRPNEQFF. CDR3 sequence (DNA): TGTGCCATCAGTGAGGGGACTAGCGGGAGACCAAATGAGCAGTTCTTC.

The J gene is TRBJ1-6, the V gene TRBV28, with D possibly matching TRBD1 (6 bases). The CDR3 length is 16 residues. The germline V gene encodes CDR1 MDHEN and CDR2 SYDVKM. The V gene lost 8 bases and the J gene lost 5 bases, with 19 bases spanning the gap. The DNA for the CDR3 is TGTGCCAGCTCGTCCCCAGGGGATTGGGATAATTCACCCCTCCACTTT. Protein: CASSSPGDWDNSPLHF.

The gene calls are TRBV11-2 and TRBJ1-2; a possible D gene is TRBD1 (6 bases). The CDR3 contains 12 residues. The germline gives CDR1 SGHAT, CDR2 FQNNGV. The V end was cut by 5 bases, the J end by 4 bases, with 8 bases between. CDR3: CASSRTAYGYTF. The CDR3 coding sequence is TGTGCCAGCAGCCGGACAGCCTATGGCTACACCTTC.

In regard to this clonotype: This sequence may be a read error, since a much larger clone differs from it by one base. This chain uses TRBV5-1 with TRBJ2-2, with 8 bases lining up with TRBD2. Looked up from germline, CDR1 is SGHRS and CDR2 is YFSETQ. This CDR3 has 16 amino acids. Trimming removed 5 bases from V and 4 bases from J; junction bases left unmatched: 10. For the CDR3, the DNA is TGCGCCAGCAGGGTCTATAGCGGGATGATCACCGGGGAGCTGTTTTTT. Its protein product is CASRVYSGMITGELFF.

This clonotype was seen many times. With a much larger clone just one base away, this may be a read error. This chain joins TRBV5-1 and TRBJ2-5, with 10 bases identical to TRBD1. In germline, CDR1 is SGHRS, CDR2 YFSETQ. The CDR3 is made up of 14 amino acids. The CDR3 DNA reads TGCGTCAGCAGCTTCGGGACAGGGGAAGAGACCCAGTACTTC. Translating it yields CVSSFGTGEETQYF.

As concerns this clonotype: Being one base from a much bigger clone, this may be a read error. The chain employs TRBV7-7 and TRBJ2-1; the match to TRBD2 covers 8 bases. CDR3 size: 14 residues. Germline V CDR1 and CDR2: SSHAT, FNYEAQ (reference sequence). CDR3 region: CASSNGLAPNERFF. The CDR3, as DNA: TGTGCCAGCAGCAACGGACTAGCACCAAATGAGCGGTTCTTC.

Note on this clonotype: A read error may be the cause here, since a much bigger clone is one base away. The chain carries TRBV20-1 and TRBJ2-1, with TRBD2 matching over 11 bases. Germline V lookup: CDR1 DFQATT, CDR2 SNEGSKA (reference sequence). The CDR3 covers 15 residues. With 7 bases clipped from V and 5 bases from J, the junction kept 10 bases outside the gene matches. The CDR3 bases are TGCAGTGTGGTGTGGACTAGCGGGTCGCACAATGAGCAGTTCTTC. This encodes CSVVWTSGSHNEQFF.

This sequence joins TRBV6-2 or TRBV6-3 and TRBJ2-1; 10 positions agree with TRBD2. This CDR3 contains 20 residues. The V and J ends lost 2 bases and 3 bases, in that order; junction bases with no gene match: 16. CDR1 is MNHEY and CDR2 is SVGEGT in the germline V gene. The DNA of the CDR3 is TGTGCCAGCAGTTACCGACACGTTTATGGGACTAGCGAGATCTACAATGAGCAGTTCTTC. This sequence encodes CASSYRHVYGTSEIYNEQFF.

The chain's CDR3 is CASSLDSGRVTEAFF. The DNA of the CDR3 is TGCGCCAGCAGCTTGGATTCAGGGCGGGTGACTGAAGCTTTCTTT. This chain uses TRBV5-1 with TRBJ1-1, with D perhaps matching TRBD1 (5 bases). The CDR3 length is 15 residues. Trimming shortened V by 0 bases and J by 5 bases, and 14 bases separated the two germline ends. From germline, CDR1 is SGHRS and CDR2 YFSETQ. Looking up the rest from reference TRBV5-1 and TRBJ1-1 gives the full variable domain: KAGVTQTPRYLIKTRGQQVTLSCSPISGHRSVSWYQQTPGQGLQFLFEYFSETQRNKGNFPGRFSGRQFSNSRSEMNVSTLELGDSALYLCASSLDSGRVTEAFFGQGTRLTVV.

Many counts were recorded for this clonotype. This chain links TRBV20-1 with TRBJ1-5, with D uncertain. The germline V and J ends were trimmed by 6 bases and 6 bases, with 15 bases remaining between them. CDR1 is DFQATT and CDR2 is SNEGSKA in the germline V gene (reference sequence). The CDR3 is 13 residues long. In nucleotides, the CDR3 is TGCAGTGCCCGAAGAGGTTTCGGTCAGCCCCAGCATTTT. Translating it yields CSARRGFGQPQHF.

This clonotype was observed many times. The chain combines TRBV27 with TRBJ2-2; TRBD1 agrees at 7 bases. The V gene's germline CDR1 is MNHEY and CDR2 SMNVEV (reference sequence). The CDR3 length is 17 residues. Trimming cost V 4 bases and J 6 bases; bases outside gene matches: 14. CDR3 nucleotides: TGTGCCAGCAGTTGGACAACAGGGGTAACTAGTTCCGGGGAGCTGTTTTTT. It translates to CASSWTTGVTSSGELFF.

The chain has TRBV29-1 and TRBJ2-1; 11 bases map to TRBD2. This CDR3 has 15 residues. The trim removed 5 bases at V and 2 bases at J, leaving 5 bases unmatched. The germline CDR1 and CDR2 sequences are SQVTM and ANQGSEA. The CDR3 nucleotides are TGCAGCGTTAAACCGACTAGCGGGGCCTACAATGAGCAGTTCTTC. As protein: CSVKPTSGAYNEQFF.

At least ten counts were recorded for this clonotype. The CDR3 here is CASSARPGQGGLNEQYF. The CDR3 DNA is TGCGCCAGCAGTGCCCGACCGGGACAGGGGGGTTTGAACGAGCAGTACTTC. The chain has TRBV10-2 and TRBJ2-7, with 11 bases aligning to TRBD1. Per germline, CDR1 WSHSY and CDR2 SAAADI. The CDR3 totals 17 residues. V lost 4 bases to trimming and J lost 5 bases; unmatched junction nucleotides: 13.

At least ten counts were recorded for this clonotype. The rearrangement joins TRBV20-1 to TRBJ1-1, with 7 bases fitting TRBD1. CDR1 is DFQATT and CDR2 is SNEGSKA in the germline V gene (reference sequence). CDR3 size: 14 residues. The V segment lost 1 base and the J segment 5 bases; nucleotides outside the gene matches: 7. The CDR3 spells CSARVTGRETEAFF. The CDR3 DNA reads as TGCAGTGCTAGAGTGACAGGGCGGGAGACTGAAGCTTTCTTT.

Turning to this clonotype: This may be a read error: a much more frequent sequence differs by one nucleotide. The V gene is TRBV30, the J gene TRBJ2-5; 8 nucleotides line up with TRBD2. J was trimmed by 7 bases and V by 4 bases; bases with no gene match: 8. The germline V gene has CDR1 GTSNPN and CDR2 SVGIG (reference sequence). The CDR3 spans 13 residues. DNA for the CDR3: TGTGCCTGGAAGTCTAGCGGGTTTGCGACCCAGTACTTC. Translating it yields CAWKSSGFATQYF.

There are many counts of this clonotype. V usage is TRBV18 and J usage is TRBJ2-1; 7 bases agree with TRBD2. The CDR3 extends over 17 amino acids. Per the germline V gene, CDR1 is KGHSH and CDR2 is LQKENI. Trimming at V came to 6 bases and at J to 0 bases, leaving 11 bases not matched to a gene. Here the CDR3 DNA reads TGTGCCAGCTCCTACCGCTCTAGCGGCATCTCCTACAATGAGCAGTTCTTC. It specifies CASSYRSSGISYNEQFF.

A word on this clonotype: A much larger clone differs from this one at a single base, so this may be a read error. The chain couples TRBV29-1 to TRBJ1-1; no clear D gene. CDR3 size: 13 residues. The germline gives CDR1 SQVTM, CDR2 ANQGSEA. Trimming shortened V by 4 bases and J by 4 bases, and 13 bases separated the two germline ends. CDR3 DNA: TGCAGCGTTGGGGAGACCCCGGGCACTGAAGCTTTCTTT. Translation: CSVGETPGTEAFF.

The V and J genes are TRBV19 and TRBJ2-7; 8 bases match TRBD2. Germline trimming cut 5 bases from V and 3 bases from J; bases unmatched to any gene: 9. Looked up from germline, CDR1 is LNHDA and CDR2 is SQIVND (reference sequence). The CDR3 runs to 15 residues. CDR3 bases: TGTGCCAGTAGTCTCAGGGGACTAGTAAGCTACGAGCAGTACTTC. This codes for CASSLRGLVSYEQYF. Filled out from reference TRBV19 and TRBJ2-7, the complete variable domain reads DGGITQSPKYLFRKEGQNVTLSCEQNLNHDAMYWYRQDPGQGLRLIYYSQIVNDFQKGDIAEGYSVSREKKESFPLTVTSAQKNPTAFYLCASSLRGLVSYEQYFGPGTRLTVT.